The next 12 T cell receptor beta chains were all read from a single sample in a study of STAT5B mutations in CD4+ large granular lymphocyte leukemia. Repertoires were generated with immunoSEQ multiplex PCR, while TCRdb's copy carries only in-frame clones and drops some. The data hold roughly 40,000 clones, with 80% to 90% observed a single time. Sequencing was done on a sample of CD4+ T cells from blood buffy coats. Source of these receptors: a human donor in good health.

The V call is TRBV6-1, the J call TRBJ1-1; a weak D match, TRBD1 (6 bases). Germline values: CDR1 MNHNS, CDR2 SASEGT. The CDR3 is 13 amino acids. Trimming took off 6 bases at V and 2 bases at J, with 10 bases between the two ends. For the CDR3, the DNA is TGTGCCAGCAGGACACAGGGCAACACTGAAGCTTTCTTT. Translation: CASRTQGNTEAFF.

V usage is TRBV19 and J usage is TRBJ2-7; D uncertain. Germline V gene sequence: CDR1 LNHDA, CDR2 SQIVND (reference sequence). Trimming took 4 bases from V and 4 from J, leaving 14 bases between them. CDR3 size: 14 residues. CDR3 region: CASSTGPGTYEQYF. The DNA for the CDR3 is TGTGCCAGTAGTACAGGACCCGGAACGTACGAGCAGTACTTC.

This clone was seen a single time. This rearrangement joins TRBV28 to TRBJ1-6; a possible D gene is TRBD1 (6 bases). Germline V lookup: CDR1 MDHEN, CDR2 SYDVKM. V lost 6 bases and J lost 0, with 18 bases in between. This CDR3 comprises 18 residues. CDR3 DNA sequence: TGTGCCAGCAGCTTGACAGGCTTTACTAGCTCCTATAATTCACCCCTCCACTTT. This translates into CASSLTGFTSSYNSPLHF.

This chain joins TRBV16 and TRBJ1-3; D possibly corresponds to TRBD1 (5 bases). Per germline, CDR1 KGHSY and CDR2 FQNENV. The length of the CDR3 is 16 residues. V lost 3 bases, J lost 0 bases, and 12 bases lay in between. The CDR3 DNA is TGTGCCAGCAGCCAGCTGGGACCGTACTCTGGAAACACCATATATTTT. This sequence encodes CASSQLGPYSGNTIYF. The whole variable domain, filled in from reference TRBV16 and TRBJ1-3, reads GEEVAQTPKHLVRGEGQKAKLYCAPIKGHSYVFWYQQVLKNEFKFLISFQNENVFDETGMPKERFSAKCLPNSPCSLEIQATKLEDSAVYFCASSQLGPYSGNTIYFGEGSWLTVV.

The V and J genes are TRBV5-6 and TRBJ1-1; no firm D call. The V end lost 2 bases, the J end lost 1 base, and 9 bases lay between the germline ends. The CDR3 has 14 residues. CDR1 SGHDT and CDR2 YYEEEE come from the germline V gene. Here the CDR3 reads CASSFPTSNTEAFF. In nucleotides, the CDR3 is TGTGCCAGCAGCTTCCCGACTTCGAACACTGAAGCTTTCTTT.

The J gene is TRBJ1-5, the V gene TRBV19; D unresolved. CDR3 length: 15 amino acids. Looked up from germline, CDR1 is LNHDA and CDR2 is SQIVND (reference sequence). With 7 bases removed from V and 3 bases from J, the gap between germline ends came to 16 bases. For the CDR3, the DNA is TGTGCCAGTAACACCCTGGGTAGGTACAATCAGCCCCAGCATTTT. It is translated as CASNTLGRYNQPQHF.

V gene TRBV4-1 combines with J gene TRBJ1-1, with a possible D match to TRBD1 (5 bases). The germline V gene encodes CDR1 MGHRA and CDR2 YSYEKL. The length of the CDR3 is 16 residues. V was cut by 0 bases and J by 1 base, with 12 bases left in between. The CDR3 DNA reads TGCGCCAGCAGCCAAGATCCCGGGACGTCGAACACTGAAGCTTTCTTT. Translation: CASSQDPGTSNTEAFF.

The V gene is TRBV19, the J gene TRBJ2-3, with TRBD2 matching over 11 bases. CDR3 length: 18 residues. The germline CDR1 and CDR2 sequences are LNHDA and SQIVND (reference sequence). Trimming removed 0 bases from V and 0 bases from J; junction bases left unmatched: 5. The CDR3 DNA reads TGTGCCAGTAGTATAGAGGGGGGGACTAGCGGTAGCACAGATACGCAGTATTTT. Translating gives CASSIEGGTSGSTDTQYF.

The chain recombines TRBV4-3 with TRBJ1-5; 7 nucleotides agree with TRBD1. Germline V lookup: CDR1 LGHNA, CDR2 YSLEER. V lost 0 bases to trimming and J lost 7 bases; unmatched junction nucleotides: 9. This CDR3 contains 16 residues. CDR3 nucleotide sequence: TGCGCCAGCAGCCAAGAGGTCGCCAGGGGGGAGCAGCCCCAGCATTTT. This sequence encodes CASSQEVARGEQPQHF.

The V and J genes are TRBV9 and TRBJ1-1; D remains ambiguous. This CDR3 contains 13 residues. Trimming cost V 0 bases and J 0 bases, with 3 bases left between them. Germline values: CDR1 SGDLS, CDR2 YYNGEE. The CDR3 DNA reads as TGTGCCAGCAGCGTAGAAGTGAACACTGAAGCTTTCTTT. This encodes CASSVEVNTEAFF.

This chain uses TRBV7-2 with TRBJ1-1, with TRBD1 as a possible D gene (6 bases). The length of the CDR3 is 15 residues. Trimming took 5 bases from V and 4 from J, leaving 17 bases between them. CDR1 and CDR2 from the germline V gene are SGHTA and FQGNSA. The CDR3 nucleotides read TGTGCCAGCAGCGCATTCATGGGGGCGGCCACTGAAGCTTTCTTT. It codes for CASSAFMGAATEAFF.

The chain employs TRBV5-5 and TRBJ1-6; D might be TRBD1 (6 bases). The V gene's germline CDR1 is SGHKS and CDR2 YYEKEE (reference sequence). The CDR3 consists of 16 residues. Between the trimmed V and J ends, which lost 3 bases and 6 bases, there was a span of 16 bases. The CDR3 protein is CASSSYTGAGNSPLHF. The DNA for the CDR3 is TGTGCCAGCAGCTCCTACACGGGGGCGGGTAATTCACCCCTCCACTTT.